This T cell receptor (beta chain) was documented in a study of T cell repertoires in cytomegalovirus infection. On the study more broadly: It can be stated that public TCR beta signatures indicated CMV infection as well as a matching HLA type.

Details on this clonotype: No antigen is known for it.

Overall study findings and caveats: HLA-C-restricted CMV-specific TCR beta clonotypes prevailed in the ex vivo response.

A single record per CDR3 protein comes from TCRdb applying MiXCR to the reads. Altogether about 260,000 distinct CDR3 sequences are present, approximately 13% being singletons, with the ten largest covering around 8.8%. After removal of 0 bases from V and 6 bases from J, the junction contained 3 bases not matched to a gene. The CDR3 totals 15 residues. Germline V gives CDR1 SGDLS, CDR2 YYNGEE. This clonotype was sampled from a human donor in good health (CMV status not recorded). Some clones in this sample may be carry-over from other donors' samples. The specimen sequenced was PBMCs. V and J are TRBV9 and TRBJ2-1; 10 nucleotides line up with TRBD1. CDR3 region: CASSVVGTGANEQFF. The CDR3 bases are TGTGCCAGCAGCGTAGTTGGGACAGGGGCCAATGAGCAGTTCTTC.